Shown below are 14 T cell receptor beta chains from a single sample sequenced in a study of CXCR3-negative and CXCR3-positive naive CD8 T cells. TRB cDNA was prepared as libraries by UMI-labeled 5' RACE. TCRdb re-called the 5' RACE reads, yielding one record per CDR3 amino acid sequence without DNA. In all, the sample yields about 85,000 distinct CDR3 sequences. Whole-study findings and limits: CXCR3-positive naive cells had TRB CDR3s that were more hydrophobic than CXCR3-negative naive cells had.

Their antigen targets remain unknown. The sequenced sample consisted of naive CXCR3+ CD8+ T cells from blood. As for subset: CD45RO-CCR7+CD27+CD95- naive CD8+ T cells expressing CXCR3 (TNR3+). These receptors were obtained from a human donor in good health. Some clones in this sample may be carry-over from other donors' samples.

V and J are TRBV20-1 and TRBJ2-4; as DNA is missing, the TRBD2 call by TCRdb cannot be tested. The CDR3 length is 11 residues. Germline CDR1 reads DFQATT; CDR2 reads SNEGSKA (reference sequence). CDR3 residues: CSARKSGPTDF.

V usage is TRBV29-1 and J usage is TRBJ2-7. The length of the CDR3 is 12 residues. In germline, CDR1 is SQVTM, CDR2 ANQGSEA. CDR3 sequence reads: CSAVAAPYEQYF.

This chain links TRBV28 with TRBJ1-1; TCRdb names TRBD1, which stays unverified in the absence of DNA. This CDR3 contains 13 residues. Germline values: CDR1 MDHEN, CDR2 SYDVKM. This chain's CDR3 is CASSSRGLSEAFF.

The V and J genes are TRBV7-6 and TRBJ1-1; as DNA is missing, the TRBD1 call by TCRdb cannot be tested. CDR1 SGHVS and CDR2 FNYEAQ come from the germline V gene. The CDR3 extends over 13 amino acids. The chain's CDR3 is CASSPDRDTEAFF.

The chain carries TRBV20-1 and TRBJ2-3; there is no DNA to check the TCRdb D call of TRBD1. Germline V gives CDR1 DFQATT, CDR2 SNEGSKA (reference sequence). The CDR3 contains 16 residues. CDR3 in amino acids: CSARDRPGGITDTQYF.

The chain combines TRBV28 with TRBJ2-1; the TCRdb D gene call, TRBD2, has no DNA to confirm it. The CDR3 extends over 12 amino acids. Germline CDR1 is MDHEN and CDR2 is SYDVKM. The CDR3 here is CASSSPPNEQFF.

The chain's CDR3 is CASSAGGRTNDEQFF. V is TRBV28 and J is TRBJ2-1; TCRdb proposes TRBD1, but this gene call is untestable without DNA. Germline CDR1 MDHEN, CDR2 SYDVKM. CDR3 length: 15 residues.

The chain employs TRBV10-3 and TRBJ2-5; TCRdb selects TRBD1, and the lack of DNA leaves this call unchecked. Germline CDR1 is ENHRY and CDR2 is SYGVKD. This CDR3 contains 21 residues. The CDR3 region is CAISDGHRLGRGEEAQETQYF.

The chain uses TRBV4-1 and TRBJ1-1; TCRdb calls TRBD1, which cannot be checked without DNA. Germline V lookup: CDR1 MGHRA, CDR2 YSYEKL. The CDR3 sequence is 14 residues long. The chain's CDR3 is CASSYGTGNTEAFF.

Here the CDR3 reads CASEGSGPDTQYF. The chain uses TRBV28 and TRBJ2-3; TCRdb's assignment of TRBD1 cannot be checked, as there is no DNA. CDR3 length: 13 amino acids. Germline V gene lookup returns CDR1 MDHEN and CDR2 SYDVKM.

This chain connects TRBV15 to TRBJ2-7; TCRdb's assignment of TRBD2 cannot be checked, as there is no DNA. Germline assignment: CDR1 LNHNV and CDR2 YYDKDF (reference sequence). CDR3 length: 14 amino acids. The CDR3 sequence is CATRERGDSYEQYF.

The chain is built from TRBV7-8 and TRBJ2-2; the TCRdb D gene call, TRBD2, has no DNA to confirm it. From germline, CDR1 is SGHVS and CDR2 FQNEAQ. This CDR3 region has 18 residues. CDR3 region: CASSLAASGGYATGELFF.

CDR3 in amino acids: CSVATNRFYEQYF. The chain carries TRBV29-1 and TRBJ2-7; TCRdb's D call, TRBD1, is unchecked because there is no DNA. Germline values: CDR1 SQVTM, CDR2 ANQGSEA. The CDR3 runs to 13 residues.

This CDR3 reads CASSSTGYQPQHF. The gene calls are TRBV5-6 and TRBJ1-5; the TCRdb D gene call, TRBD1, has no DNA to confirm it. This CDR3 contains 13 residues. Looked up from germline, CDR1 is SGHDT and CDR2 is YYEEEE.